This T cell receptor (beta chain) comes out of a study of TIL therapy for anti-PD-1-resistant metastatic lung cancer. About the research overall: Tumors had a median PD-L1 proportion score of about 6%. Median tumor mutation burden was roughly 1.5 mutations per megabase.

The libraries were made with immunoSEQ v3. Sequencing depth was around 2.2 million read pairs for survey level, 5-6 million for deep. Produced via immunoSEQ multiplex PCR; TCRdb's table is partial and in-frame only. The sample lists approximately 92,000 clones, 50% to 70% occurring once. Trimming removed 7 bases at V and 0 bases at J, with 10 bases between. This CDR3 spans 13 amino acids. Per germline, CDR1 MNHEY and CDR2 SVGAGI. Time point given: pre-treatment sample, taken before nivolumab and TIL therapy. Tumor tissue came from excised metastases, mostly pleural nodules or supraclavicular lymph nodes. This clone has a single count.

The sequenced sample was tumor tissue, obtained at baseline. This chain uses TRBV6-5 with TRBJ2-7; D is undetermined. The TCR comes from a person aged 30 to 80 with non-small cell lung cancer. This CDR3 is CASTSRSSYEQYF. CDR3 DNA: TGTGCCAGCACCTCCCGGAGCTCCTACGAGCAGTACTTC.